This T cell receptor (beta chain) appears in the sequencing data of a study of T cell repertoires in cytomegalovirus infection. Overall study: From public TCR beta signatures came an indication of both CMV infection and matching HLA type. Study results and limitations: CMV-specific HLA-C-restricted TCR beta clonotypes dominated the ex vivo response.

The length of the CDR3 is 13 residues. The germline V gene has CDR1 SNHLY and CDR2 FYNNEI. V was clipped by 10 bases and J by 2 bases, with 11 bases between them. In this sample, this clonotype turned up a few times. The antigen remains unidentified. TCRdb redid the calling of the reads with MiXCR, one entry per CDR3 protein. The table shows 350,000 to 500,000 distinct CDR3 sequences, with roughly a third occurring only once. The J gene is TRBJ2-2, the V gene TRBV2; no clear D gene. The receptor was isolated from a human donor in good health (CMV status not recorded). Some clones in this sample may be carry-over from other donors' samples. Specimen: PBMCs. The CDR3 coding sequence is TGTGCCACCACTGTTTCAAACACCGGGGAGCTGTTTTTT. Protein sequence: CATTVSNTGELFF.